This TCR beta chain was observed in a study of read filtering for tumor transcriptome and immune sequencing. Whole-study results and caveats: The sorted CD138-negative fraction was a mixed bone marrow immune population, not purified T cells. About 81.9% of IR-seq clonotypes had one read, totaling around 4% of reads; RNA-seq: around 70% and 40%.

Sampling of bone marrow took place during active disease in every patient. Germline CDR1 reads SGHNT; CDR2 reads YYREEE (reference sequence). The CDR3 covers 13 residues. This library used roughly 400 ng RNA and molecular barcoded adaptors spanning alpha/delta and beta/gamma chains. TCRdb analysed the reads with MiXCR anew, one entry per CDR3 protein. The sample includes 30,000 to 45,000 distinct CDR3 sequences, roughly an eighth seen only once; the top ten take around 6.5%. A remark on this clonotype: Its matching antigen is unknown. Compared with germline, one end of the junction differs, possibly owing to a read error.

This chain links TRBV5-4 with TRBJ2-3; D ambiguous. The sequenced sample consisted of a population of CD138-negative cells sorted from bone marrow. This receptor was obtained from a donor aged 40 or over with multiple myeloma. For the CDR3, the DNA is TGTGCCAGCTCCTTGACCGGCCTAGGTACGCCGTATTTT. It translates to CASSLTGLGTPYF.